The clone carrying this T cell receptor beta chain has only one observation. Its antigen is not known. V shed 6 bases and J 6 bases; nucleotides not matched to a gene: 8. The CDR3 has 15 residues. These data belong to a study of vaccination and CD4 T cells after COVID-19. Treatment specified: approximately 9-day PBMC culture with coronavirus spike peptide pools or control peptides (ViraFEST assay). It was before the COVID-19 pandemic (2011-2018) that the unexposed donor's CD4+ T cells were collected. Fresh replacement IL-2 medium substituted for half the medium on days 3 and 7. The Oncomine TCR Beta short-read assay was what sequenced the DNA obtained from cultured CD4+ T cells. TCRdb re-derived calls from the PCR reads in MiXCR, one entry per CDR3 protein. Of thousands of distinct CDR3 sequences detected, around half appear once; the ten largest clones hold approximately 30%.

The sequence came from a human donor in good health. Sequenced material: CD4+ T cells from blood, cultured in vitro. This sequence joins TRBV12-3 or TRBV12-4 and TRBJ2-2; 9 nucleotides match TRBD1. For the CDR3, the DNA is TGTGCCAGCAGATGGAGGACAGGGGTAGCCGGGGAGCTGTTTTTT. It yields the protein CASRWRTGVAGELFF.